This T cell receptor beta chain emerged from a study of blood T cell repertoires in COVID-19. About the study: T cells, B-cell-depleted T cells, or PBMCs supplied cDNA or gDNA.

V was pared by 5 bases and J by 6 bases, with 10 bases of the junction left unmatched. The CDR3 totals 15 residues. Per the germline V gene, CDR1 is SGHAT and CDR2 is FQNNGV. The repertoire was sequenced with immunoSEQ multiplex PCR; TCRdb's copy has only in-frame clones and lacks some. The sample has around 42,000 clones; roughly 79% are singletons. V is TRBV11-2 and J is TRBJ2-3, with 8 bases identical to TRBD2. The sequence was collected from a woman of 80 years or more with acute or convalescent COVID-19. Sequenced sample: peripheral blood. The CDR3 is CASSLSGSITDTQYF. CDR3 DNA: TGTGCCAGCAGCCTGAGCGGGAGTATCACGGATACGCAGTATTTT.